Listed here are 26 T cell receptor beta chains from one sample, sequenced in a study of T cell responses to AZD1222 COVID-19 vaccine. Method: immunoSEQ multiplex PCR; TCRdb's copy keeps in-frame clones and lacks some. In the table there are 75,000 to 100,000 clones, roughly 88% of which are singletons. Specimen: peripheral blood, collected on day 0 of MenACWY control vaccination. Receptor source: an adult in good health.

The chain's CDR3 is CASSLAAGEDGYTF. The DNA of the CDR3 is TGTGCCAGCAGTCTAGCGGCAGGGGAGGATGGCTACACCTTC. The chain links TRBV28 to TRBJ1-2, with D possibly matching TRBD1 (6 bases). This CDR3 comprises 14 residues. The germline gives CDR1 MDHEN, CDR2 SYDVKM. V shed 5 bases and J shed 6 bases, with 16 bases lying between them.

Relative to its sample, this clone is medium-sized (0.01 to 0.1%). The genes are TRBV28 and TRBJ1-1, with TRBD1 as a possible D gene (5 bases). Germline V gives CDR1 MDHEN, CDR2 SYDVKM. The CDR3 has 12 amino acids. V lost 4 bases and J 8 bases, leaving 11 bases between the germline ends. The DNA for the CDR3 is TGTGCCAGCAGTTCCTCAGGGCTAGAAGCTTTCTTT. Residues: CASSSSGLEAFF. The full variable domain, completed using reference TRBV28 and TRBJ1-1, is DVKVTQSSRYLVKRTGEKVFLECVQDMDHENMFWYRQDPGLGLRLIYFSYDVKMKEKGDIPEGYSVSREKKERFSLILESASTNQTSMYLCASSSSGLEAFFGQGTRLTVV.

This chain joins TRBV27 and TRBJ2-7, with D possibly matching TRBD2 (6 bases). The CDR3 is 13 amino acids. The V end lost 5 bases, the J end lost 1 base, and 9 bases lay between the germline ends. Germline V gives CDR1 MNHEY, CDR2 SMNVEV (reference sequence). CDR3 sequence reads: CASSHGRSYEQYF. CDR3 nucleotides: TGTGCCAGCAGTCACGGGAGATCCTACGAGCAGTACTTC.

The rearrangement uses TRBV7-2 and TRBJ2-7; no clear D gene. The CDR3 runs to 13 residues. The V gene lost 1 base and the J gene lost 2 bases, with 6 bases spanning the gap. Germline V gene sequence: CDR1 SGHTA, CDR2 FQGNSA. CDR3 region: CASSLELTYEQYF. The CDR3 bases are TGTGCCAGCAGCTTAGAACTAACCTACGAGCAGTACTTC. The full variable domain, completed using reference TRBV7-2 and TRBJ2-7, is GAGVSQSPSNKVTEKGKDVELRCDPISGHTALYWYRQSLGQGLEFLIYFQGNSAPDKSGLPSDRFSAERTGGSVSTLTIQRTQQEDSAVYLCASSLELTYEQYFGPGTRLTVT.

The chain recombines TRBV10-3 with TRBJ1-1, with 8 bases fitting TRBD1. V gave up 8 bases and J gave up 14 bases; unmatched junction bases: 7. Germline V gives CDR1 ENHRY, CDR2 SYGVKD. There are 10 residues in the CDR3. CDR3 sequence: CAIPAHRGFF. The CDR3 DNA is TGTGCCATCCCCGCTCACAGGGGGTTCTTT.

About this clone itself: The identical CDR3 is also encoded by other nucleotide sequences in the sample. The chain combines TRBV6-2 or TRBV6-3 with TRBJ1-1; D gene unclear. The V gene lost 2 bases and the J gene lost 0 bases, with 4 bases spanning the gap. This CDR3 is 13 amino acids long. Germline-derived CDR1 and CDR2 are MNHEY and SVGEGT. CDR3 nucleotides: TGTGCCAGCAGTTACCTTTTGAACACTGAAGCTTTCTTT. Amino acids: CASSYLLNTEAFF.

This chain links TRBV28 with TRBJ1-1; TRBD1 matches at 8 bases. Germline loops: CDR1 MDHEN, CDR2 SYDVKM. This CDR3 spans 16 amino acids. V shed 5 bases, J shed 5 bases, and the junction held 13 bases outside the gene matches. CDR3 nucleotides: TGTGCCAGCAGTCCGCTAGGACAGGGTGGAGGTACTGAAGCTTTCTTT. As protein: CASSPLGQGGGTEAFF.

This chain connects TRBV19 to TRBJ2-3, with 13 nucleotides matching TRBD2. This CDR3 has 16 residues. Germline V gene sequence: CDR1 LNHDA, CDR2 SQIVND (reference sequence). J gave up 4 bases and V 6 bases, and 7 bases lay outside the gene matches. CDR3 bases: TGTGCCAGTAGGAAGACTAGCGGGGGGCTTCCAGATACGCAGTATTTT. Translating gives CASRKTSGGLPDTQYF.

V is TRBV29-1 and J is TRBJ2-1; the D gene is possibly TRBD2 (6 bases). Trimming stripped 1 base from V and 3 bases from J, with 13 bases between. The CDR3 length is 15 residues. Germline lookup yields CDR1 SQVTM and CDR2 ANQGSEA. The CDR3 DNA reads TGCAGCGTTGAAGGACGTCTAGCGAACTACAATGAGCAGTTCTTC. Its protein is CSVEGRLANYNEQFF.

This chain links TRBV5-4 with TRBJ1-2; 11 bases map to TRBD1. V was pared by 2 bases and J by 8 bases, with 5 bases of the junction left unmatched. The CDR3 is 14 amino acids. Germline CDR1 SGHNT, CDR2 YYREEE (reference sequence). CDR3 residues: CASSFGTGGYGYTF. The CDR3 region has the DNA TGTGCCAGCAGCTTTGGGACAGGGGGATACGGCTACACCTTC.

The rearrangement uses TRBV5-6 and TRBJ2-2, with D possibly called TRBD1 or TRBD2 (5 bases each). This CDR3 is built from 15 residues. V lost 0 bases to trimming and J lost 5 bases, with 11 bases between them. The germline CDR1 and CDR2 sequences are SGHDT and YYEEEE. The CDR3 nucleotides are TGTGCCAGCAGCTTGGCGGGGCGATGGACCGGGGAGCTGTTTTTT. This encodes CASSLAGRWTGELFF.

This clone has a single count. V gene TRBV23-1 combines with J gene TRBJ2-2; 8 bases line up with TRBD2. TRBV23-1 is recorded as an ORF, its role being uncertain. V trimming: 9 bases; J trimming: 7 bases; junction bases outside the gene matches: 7. The CDR3 has 13 residues. The DNA for the CDR3 is TGCGCCAGTCCCCCGGCGGGAGGCGGGGAGCTGTTTTTT. It encodes CASPPAGGGELFF.

V is TRBV27 and J is TRBJ1-3; tentative D call: TRBD1 (6 bases). The CDR3 is made up of 15 amino acids. Looked up from germline, CDR1 is MNHEY and CDR2 is SMNVEV (reference sequence). Trimming removed 9 bases from V and 0 bases from J, with 15 bases in between. The CDR3 DNA reads as TGTGCCAGTATGGGCAGGGGACTCTCTGGAAACACCATATATTTT. It yields the protein CASMGRGLSGNTIYF.

This chain uses TRBV6-5 with TRBJ1-3; D is ambiguous. From germline, CDR1 is MNHEY and CDR2 SVGAGI. The ends were cut back, 5 bases at V and 0 bases at J, with 11 bases in the middle. The CDR3 sequence is 15 residues long. As DNA, the CDR3 is TGTGCCAGCAGTCCTTCAGTCAACTCTGGAAACACCATATATTTT. Amino acid sequence: CASSPSVNSGNTIYF.

The V gene is TRBV7-9, the J gene TRBJ1-3, with 10 bases fitting TRBD1. Losses at the gene ends were 11 bases for V and 2 bases for J; bases not matched to a gene: 3. This CDR3 region has 13 residues. Per germline, CDR1 SEHNR and CDR2 FQNEAQ (reference sequence). The CDR3 DNA reads TGTGCCGTGACAGGGGGCACTGGAAACACCATATATTTT. This gives the protein CAVTGGTGNTIYF.

This rearrangement joins TRBV7-2 to TRBJ2-3; 9 nucleotides match TRBD1. Germline V gene lookup returns CDR1 SGHTA and CDR2 FQGNSA. The junction had 8 bases not matched to a gene; V was cut back by 5 bases and J by 2 bases. The CDR3 has 16 residues. The CDR3: CASSARGTGYTDTQYF. The DNA for the CDR3 is TGTGCCAGCAGCGCGCGGGGGACAGGGTACACAGATACGCAGTATTTT.

The chain combines TRBV18 with TRBJ2-2; D not certain. Germline lookup yields CDR1 KGHSH and CDR2 LQKENI. V dropped 6 bases and J dropped 6 bases, with 8 bases sitting between them. The CDR3 extends over 12 amino acids. The CDR3 protein is CASSAASGELFF. As DNA, the CDR3 is TGTGCCAGCTCCGCCGCCTCCGGGGAGCTGTTTTTT.

This chain connects TRBV6-1 to TRBJ1-5; D possibly corresponds to TRBD1 (6 bases). This CDR3 contains 16 residues. V shed 3 bases and J shed 2 bases, with 14 bases lying between them. Germline CDR1 and CDR2: MNHNS and SASEGT. CDR3 DNA: TGTGCCAGCAGTGAGATGGTTCCAGGGGGCAATCAGCCCCAGCATTTT. This sequence encodes CASSEMVPGGNQPQHF.

V usage is TRBV29-1 and J usage is TRBJ1-1; D gene unclear. With 5 bases removed from V and 3 bases from J, the gap between germline ends came to 10 bases. The CDR3 covers 12 residues. Germline lookup yields CDR1 SQVTM and CDR2 ANQGSEA. CDR3 in DNA: TGCAGCGTTTTGTGGGGATACACTGAAGCTTTCTTT. This sequence encodes CSVLWGYTEAFF.

CDR3 bases: TGTGCCAGCAGCTTAGACCCCCCGGGCAGGGGGGGGTACAATGAGCAGTTCTTC. It is translated as CASSLDPPGRGGYNEQFF. The rearrangement uses TRBV13 and TRBJ2-1, with D tentatively TRBD1 or TRBD2 (7 bases each). This CDR3 comprises 18 residues. CDR1 PRHDT and CDR2 FYEKMQ come from the germline V gene (reference sequence). Deletions cut 1 base from V and 4 bases from J, with 20 bases between.

This chain uses TRBV6-5 with TRBJ1-1, with 10 bases fitting TRBD1. Losses at the gene ends were 0 bases for V and 5 bases for J; bases not matched to a gene: 6. CDR1 is MNHEY, CDR2 SVGAGI, per germline. The CDR3 runs to 16 residues. The CDR3 here is CASSYSGTGVPTEAFF. The CDR3 DNA sequence: TGTGCCAGCAGTTACTCGGGGACAGGGGTGCCAACTGAAGCTTTCTTT.

V and J are TRBV5-4 and TRBJ1-2; unclear D gene. Trimming removed 3 bases at V and 4 bases at J, with 7 bases between. Germline V gives CDR1 SGHNT, CDR2 YYREEE (reference sequence). The CDR3 runs to 12 residues. The CDR3 sequence is CASSSPVYGYTF. The CDR3 region has the DNA TGTGCCAGCAGCTCCCCCGTCTATGGCTACACCTTC.

The chain employs TRBV19 and TRBJ2-7; D tentatively reads TRBD1 or TRBD2 (5 bases each). The CDR3 covers 13 residues. Germline V gene sequence: CDR1 LNHDA, CDR2 SQIVND (reference sequence). V dropped 5 bases and J dropped 0 bases, with 8 bases sitting between them. In DNA form, the CDR3 reads TGTGCCAGTAGTTGGGACGGCTCCTACGAGCAGTACTTC. As protein: CASSWDGSYEQYF.

V is TRBV5-1 and J is TRBJ2-7, with 8 bases lining up with TRBD2. CDR3 length: 14 amino acids. Germline CDR1 and CDR2: SGHRS and YFSETQ. V lost 3 bases, J lost 4 bases, and 6 bases stayed unmatched. The CDR3 loop reads CASSYQSGGYEQYF. The CDR3 DNA is TGCGCCAGCAGCTATCAGAGCGGGGGTTACGAGCAGTACTTC.

J is TRBJ1-2 and V is TRBV6-5, with D perhaps TRBD1 (5 bases). V was trimmed by 2 bases and J by 5 bases, leaving 9 bases between them. CDR1 and CDR2 (germline): MNHEY, SVGAGI. CDR3 length equals 13 residues. CDR3 protein: CASSYEGRYGYTF. DNA of the CDR3: TGTGCCAGCAGTTACGAGGGGAGATATGGCTACACCTTC.

The rearrangement joins TRBV5-1 to TRBJ2-2, with 8 bases that match TRBD1. Germline V gives CDR1 SGHRS, CDR2 YFSETQ. The ends lost 6 bases at V and 4 bases at J; junction bases unmatched: 8. The CDR3 consists of 15 residues. CDR3 sequence (DNA): TGCGCCAGCACCGCTCAGGGGGCGGGCACCGGGGAGCTGTTTTTT. Its protein is CASTAQGAGTGELFF.